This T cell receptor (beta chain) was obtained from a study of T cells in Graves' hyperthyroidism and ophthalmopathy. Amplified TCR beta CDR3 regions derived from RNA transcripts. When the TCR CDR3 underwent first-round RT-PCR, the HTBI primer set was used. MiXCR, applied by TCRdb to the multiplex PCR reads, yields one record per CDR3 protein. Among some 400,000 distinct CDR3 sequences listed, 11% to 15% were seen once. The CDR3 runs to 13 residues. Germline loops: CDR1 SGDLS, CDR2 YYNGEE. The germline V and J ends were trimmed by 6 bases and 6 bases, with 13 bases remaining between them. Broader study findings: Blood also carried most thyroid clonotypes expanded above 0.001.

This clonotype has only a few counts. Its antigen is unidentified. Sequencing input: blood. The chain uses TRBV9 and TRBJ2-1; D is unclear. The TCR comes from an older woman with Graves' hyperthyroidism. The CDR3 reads CASTKDWGNEQFF. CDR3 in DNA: TGTGCCAGCACCAAGGATTGGGGCAATGAGCAGTTCTTC.